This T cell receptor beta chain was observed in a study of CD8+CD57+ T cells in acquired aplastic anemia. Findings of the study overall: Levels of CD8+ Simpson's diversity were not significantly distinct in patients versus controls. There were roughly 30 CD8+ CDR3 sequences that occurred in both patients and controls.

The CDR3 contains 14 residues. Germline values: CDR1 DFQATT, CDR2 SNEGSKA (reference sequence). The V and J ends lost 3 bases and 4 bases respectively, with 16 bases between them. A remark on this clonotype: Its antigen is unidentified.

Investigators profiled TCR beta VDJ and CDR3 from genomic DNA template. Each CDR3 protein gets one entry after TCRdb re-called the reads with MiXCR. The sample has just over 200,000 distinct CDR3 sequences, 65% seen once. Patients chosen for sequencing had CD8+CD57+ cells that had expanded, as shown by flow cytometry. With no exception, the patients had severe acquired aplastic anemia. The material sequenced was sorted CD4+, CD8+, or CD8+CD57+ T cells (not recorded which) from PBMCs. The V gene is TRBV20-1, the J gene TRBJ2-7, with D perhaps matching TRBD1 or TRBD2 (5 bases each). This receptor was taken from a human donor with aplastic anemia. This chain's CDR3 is CSARGGLGVYEQYF. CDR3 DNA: TGCAGTGCTAGGGGTGGACTGGGGGTTTACGAGCAGTACTTC.